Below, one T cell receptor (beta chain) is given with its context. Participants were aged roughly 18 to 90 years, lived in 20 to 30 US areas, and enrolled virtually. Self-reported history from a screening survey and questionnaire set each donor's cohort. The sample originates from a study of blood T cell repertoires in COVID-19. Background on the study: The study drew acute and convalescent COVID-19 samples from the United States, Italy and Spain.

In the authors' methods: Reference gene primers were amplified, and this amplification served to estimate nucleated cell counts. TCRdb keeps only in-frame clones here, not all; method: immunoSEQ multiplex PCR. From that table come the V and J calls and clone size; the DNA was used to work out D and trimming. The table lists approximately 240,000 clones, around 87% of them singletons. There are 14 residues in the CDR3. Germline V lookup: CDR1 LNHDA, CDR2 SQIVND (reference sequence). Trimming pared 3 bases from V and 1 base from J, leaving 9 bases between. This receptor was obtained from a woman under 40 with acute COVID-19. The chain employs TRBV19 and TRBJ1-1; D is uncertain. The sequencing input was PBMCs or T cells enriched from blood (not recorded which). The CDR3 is CASSIYRGNTEAFF. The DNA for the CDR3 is TGTGCCAGTAGTATTTACCGGGGGAACACTGAAGCTTTCTTT. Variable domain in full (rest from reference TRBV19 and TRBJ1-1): DGGITQSPKYLFRKEGQNVTLSCEQNLNHDAMYWYRQDPGQGLRLIYYSQIVNDFQKGDIAEGYSVSREKKESFPLTVTSAQKNPTAFYLCASSIYRGNTEAFFGQGTRLTVV.